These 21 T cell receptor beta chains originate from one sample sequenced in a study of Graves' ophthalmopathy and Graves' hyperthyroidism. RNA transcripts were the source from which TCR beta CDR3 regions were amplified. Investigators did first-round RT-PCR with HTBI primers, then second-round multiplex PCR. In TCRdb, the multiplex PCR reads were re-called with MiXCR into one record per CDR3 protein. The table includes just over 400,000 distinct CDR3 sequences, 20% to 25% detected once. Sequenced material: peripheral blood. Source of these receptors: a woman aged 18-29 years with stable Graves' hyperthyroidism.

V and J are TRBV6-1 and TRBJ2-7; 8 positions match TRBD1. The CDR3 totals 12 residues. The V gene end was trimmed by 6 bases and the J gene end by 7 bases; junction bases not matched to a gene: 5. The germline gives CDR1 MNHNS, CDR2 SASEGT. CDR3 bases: TGTGCCAGCAGGGACAGGGTGAGAGAGCAGTACTTC. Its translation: CASRDRVREQYF.

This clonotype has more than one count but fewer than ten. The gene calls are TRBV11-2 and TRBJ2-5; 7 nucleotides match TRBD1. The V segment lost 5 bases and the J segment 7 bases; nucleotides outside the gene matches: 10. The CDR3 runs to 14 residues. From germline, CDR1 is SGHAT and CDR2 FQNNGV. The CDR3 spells CASSPGDSFWTQYF. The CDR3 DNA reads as TGTGCCAGCAGCCCCGGGGACAGCTTTTGGACCCAGTACTTC.

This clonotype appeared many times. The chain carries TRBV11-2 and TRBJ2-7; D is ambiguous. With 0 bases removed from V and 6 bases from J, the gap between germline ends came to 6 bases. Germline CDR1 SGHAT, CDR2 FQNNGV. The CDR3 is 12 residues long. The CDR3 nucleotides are TGTGCCAGCAGCTTAGATTGGGGCGAGCAGTACTTC. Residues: CASSLDWGEQYF.

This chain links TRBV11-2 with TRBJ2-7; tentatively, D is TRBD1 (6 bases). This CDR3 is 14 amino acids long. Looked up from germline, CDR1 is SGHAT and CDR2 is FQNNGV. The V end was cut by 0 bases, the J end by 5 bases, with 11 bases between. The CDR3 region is CASSLDYRVDEQYF. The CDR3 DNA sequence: TGTGCCAGCAGCTTAGATTACAGGGTAGACGAGCAGTACTTC.

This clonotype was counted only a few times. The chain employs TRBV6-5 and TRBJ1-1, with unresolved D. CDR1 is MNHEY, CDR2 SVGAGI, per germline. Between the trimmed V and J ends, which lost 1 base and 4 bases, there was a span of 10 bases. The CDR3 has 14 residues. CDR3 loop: CASSYYEFGTEAFF. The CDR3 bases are TGTGCCAGCAGTTACTATGAATTCGGCACTGAAGCTTTCTTT.

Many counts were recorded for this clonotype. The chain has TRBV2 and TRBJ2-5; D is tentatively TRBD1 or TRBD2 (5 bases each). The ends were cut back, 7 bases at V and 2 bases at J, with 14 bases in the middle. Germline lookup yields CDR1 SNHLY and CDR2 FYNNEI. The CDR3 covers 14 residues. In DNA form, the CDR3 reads TGTGCCAGCAAAGCCGGGACGGCTCAAGAGACCCAGTACTTC. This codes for CASKAGTAQETQYF.

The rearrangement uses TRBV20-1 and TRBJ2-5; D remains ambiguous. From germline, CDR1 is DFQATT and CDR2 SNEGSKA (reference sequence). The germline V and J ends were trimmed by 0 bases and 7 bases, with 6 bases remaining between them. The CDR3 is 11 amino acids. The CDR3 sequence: CSARDWGTQYF. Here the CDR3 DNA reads TGCAGTGCTAGAGATTGGGGGACCCAGTACTTC.

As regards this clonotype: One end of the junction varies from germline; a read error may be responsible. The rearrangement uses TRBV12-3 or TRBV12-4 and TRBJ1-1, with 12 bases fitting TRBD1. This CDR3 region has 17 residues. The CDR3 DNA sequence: TGTGCCAGCAGTTTGTCCGGGACAGGGGGCTTGGTGACTGAAGCTTCCTTT. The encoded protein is CASSLSGTGGLVTEASF.

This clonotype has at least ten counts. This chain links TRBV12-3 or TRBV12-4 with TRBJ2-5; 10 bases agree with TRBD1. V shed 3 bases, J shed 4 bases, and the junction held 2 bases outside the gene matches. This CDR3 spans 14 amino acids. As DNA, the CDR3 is TGTGCCAGCAGTTTGACAGGGGGCCTAGAGACCCAGTACTTC. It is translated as CASSLTGGLETQYF.

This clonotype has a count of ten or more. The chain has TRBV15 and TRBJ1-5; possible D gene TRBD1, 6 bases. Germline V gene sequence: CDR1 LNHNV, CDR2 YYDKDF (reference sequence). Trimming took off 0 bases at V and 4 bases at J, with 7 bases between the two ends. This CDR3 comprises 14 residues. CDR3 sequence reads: CATSRETGNQPQHF. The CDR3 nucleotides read TGTGCCACCAGCAGAGAAACAGGGAATCAGCCCCAGCATTTT. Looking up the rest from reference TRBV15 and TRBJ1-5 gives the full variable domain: DAMVIQNPRYQVTQFGKPVTLSCSQTLNHNVMYWYQQKSSQAPKLLFHYYDKDFNNEADTPDNFQSRRPNTSFCFLDIRSPGLGDTAMYLCATSRETGNQPQHFGDGTRLSIL.

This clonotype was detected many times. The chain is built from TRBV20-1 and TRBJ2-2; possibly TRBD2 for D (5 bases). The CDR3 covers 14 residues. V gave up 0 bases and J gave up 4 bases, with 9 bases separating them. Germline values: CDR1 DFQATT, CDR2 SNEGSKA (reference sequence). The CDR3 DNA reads TGCAGTGCTAGAGAGCTCGGGATCACCGGGGAGCTGTTTTTT. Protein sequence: CSARELGITGELFF.

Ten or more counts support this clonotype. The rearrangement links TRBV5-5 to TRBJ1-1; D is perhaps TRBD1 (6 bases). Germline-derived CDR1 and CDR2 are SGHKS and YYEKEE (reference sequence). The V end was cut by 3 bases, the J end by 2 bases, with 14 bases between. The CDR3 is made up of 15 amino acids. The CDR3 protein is CASSWGLQLNTEAFF. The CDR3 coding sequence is TGTGCCAGCAGCTGGGGGCTACAACTAAACACTGAAGCTTTCTTT.

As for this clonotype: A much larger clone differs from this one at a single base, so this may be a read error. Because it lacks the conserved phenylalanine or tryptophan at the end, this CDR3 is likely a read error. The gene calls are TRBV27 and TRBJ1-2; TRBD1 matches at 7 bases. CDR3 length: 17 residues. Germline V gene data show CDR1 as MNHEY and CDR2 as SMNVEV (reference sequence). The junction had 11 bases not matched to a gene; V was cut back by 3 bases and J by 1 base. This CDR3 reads CASSFYIPGQNNYGYTL. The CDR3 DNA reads TGTGCCAGCAGTTTCTATATCCCGGGACAGAATAACTATGGCTACACCCTC.

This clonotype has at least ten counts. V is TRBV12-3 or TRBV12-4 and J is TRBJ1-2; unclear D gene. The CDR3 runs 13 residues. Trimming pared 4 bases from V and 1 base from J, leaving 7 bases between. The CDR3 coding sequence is TGTGCCAGCAGTTCGTGGCTTAACTATGGCTACACCTTC. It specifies CASSSWLNYGYTF.

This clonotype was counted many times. CDR3 in DNA: TGCAGTGCTAGCCCCCTAGCGGGAGAGATCGGGGAGCTGTTTTTT. Amino acids: CSASPLAGEIGELFF. The chain joins TRBV20-1 to TRBJ2-2; the match to TRBD2 covers 10 bases. This CDR3 has 15 residues. CDR1 is DFQATT and CDR2 is SNEGSKA in the germline V gene (reference sequence). Trimming cost V 3 bases and J 7 bases; bases outside gene matches: 8.

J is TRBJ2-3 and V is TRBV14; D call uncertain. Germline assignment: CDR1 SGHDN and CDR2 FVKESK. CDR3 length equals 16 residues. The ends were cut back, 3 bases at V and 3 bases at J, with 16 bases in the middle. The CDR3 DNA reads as TGTGCCAGCAGCCAGGATTTCGGACGTAGGACAGATACGCAGTATTTT. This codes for CASSQDFGRRTDTQYF.

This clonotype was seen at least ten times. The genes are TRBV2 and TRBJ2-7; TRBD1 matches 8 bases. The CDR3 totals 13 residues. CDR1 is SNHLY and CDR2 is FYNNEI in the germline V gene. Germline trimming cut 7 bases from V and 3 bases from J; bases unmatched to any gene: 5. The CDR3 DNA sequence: TGTGCCAGCAAGACAGGGGAAGGCTACGAGCAGTACTTC. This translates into CASKTGEGYEQYF.

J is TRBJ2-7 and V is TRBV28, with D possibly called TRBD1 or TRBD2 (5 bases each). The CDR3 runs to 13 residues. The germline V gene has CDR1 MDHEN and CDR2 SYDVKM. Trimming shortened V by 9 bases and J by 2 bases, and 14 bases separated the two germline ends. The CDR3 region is CARTADQTYEQYF. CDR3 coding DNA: TGTGCCAGGACAGCGGATCAGACCTACGAGCAGTACTTC.

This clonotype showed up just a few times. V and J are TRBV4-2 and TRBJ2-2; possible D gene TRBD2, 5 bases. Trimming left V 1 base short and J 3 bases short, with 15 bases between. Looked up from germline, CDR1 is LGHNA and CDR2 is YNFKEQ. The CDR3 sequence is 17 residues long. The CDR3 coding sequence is TGTGCCAGCAGCCAAGTTCCGGGTTTAGCGCACACCGGGGAGCTGTTTTTT. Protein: CASSQVPGLAHTGELFF.

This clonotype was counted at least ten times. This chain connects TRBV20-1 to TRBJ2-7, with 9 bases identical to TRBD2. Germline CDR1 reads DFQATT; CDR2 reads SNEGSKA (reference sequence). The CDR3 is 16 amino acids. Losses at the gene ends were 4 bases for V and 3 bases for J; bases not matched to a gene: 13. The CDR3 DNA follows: TGCAGTGCTACCCATCAGGCGGGAGGGCCGGTCTACGAGCAGTACTTC. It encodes CSATHQAGGPVYEQYF.

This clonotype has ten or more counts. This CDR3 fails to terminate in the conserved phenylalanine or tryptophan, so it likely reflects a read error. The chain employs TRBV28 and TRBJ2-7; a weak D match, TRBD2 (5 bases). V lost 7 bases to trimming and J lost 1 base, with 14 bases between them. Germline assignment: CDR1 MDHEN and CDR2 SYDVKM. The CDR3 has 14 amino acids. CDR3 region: CASIPPGDSYEQYL. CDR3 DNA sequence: TGTGCCAGCATACCCCCCGGGGATTCCTACGAGCAGTACCTC.